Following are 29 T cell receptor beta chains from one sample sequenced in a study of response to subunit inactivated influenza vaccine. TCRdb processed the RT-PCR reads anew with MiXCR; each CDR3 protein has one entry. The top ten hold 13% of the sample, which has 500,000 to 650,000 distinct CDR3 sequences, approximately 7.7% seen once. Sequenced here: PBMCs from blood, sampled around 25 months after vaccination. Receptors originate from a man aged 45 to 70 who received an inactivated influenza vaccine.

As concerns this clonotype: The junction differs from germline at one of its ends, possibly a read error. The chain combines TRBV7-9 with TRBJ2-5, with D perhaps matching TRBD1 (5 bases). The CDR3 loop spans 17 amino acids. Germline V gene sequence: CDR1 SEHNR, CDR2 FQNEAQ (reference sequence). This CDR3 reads CACSLFPSGPAQETQYF. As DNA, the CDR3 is TGTGCCTGCAGCTTATTTCCGTCAGGGCCCGCTCAAGAGACCCAGTACTTC.

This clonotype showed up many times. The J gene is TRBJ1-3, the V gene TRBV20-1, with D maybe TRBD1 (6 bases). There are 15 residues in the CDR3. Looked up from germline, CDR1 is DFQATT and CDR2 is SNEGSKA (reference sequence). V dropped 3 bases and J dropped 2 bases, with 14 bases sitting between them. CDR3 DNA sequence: TGCAGTGCTAGCCCCGGACGGGGGCCTGGAAACACCATATATTTT. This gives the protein CSASPGRGPGNTIYF.

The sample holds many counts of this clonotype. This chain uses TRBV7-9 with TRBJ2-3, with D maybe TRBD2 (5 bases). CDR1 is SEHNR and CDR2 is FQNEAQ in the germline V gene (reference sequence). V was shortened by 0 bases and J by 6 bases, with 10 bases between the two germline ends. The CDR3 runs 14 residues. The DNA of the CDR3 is TGTGCCAGCAGCTTAGCCGGAGGCGTGGATACGCAGTATTTT. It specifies CASSLAGGVDTQYF.

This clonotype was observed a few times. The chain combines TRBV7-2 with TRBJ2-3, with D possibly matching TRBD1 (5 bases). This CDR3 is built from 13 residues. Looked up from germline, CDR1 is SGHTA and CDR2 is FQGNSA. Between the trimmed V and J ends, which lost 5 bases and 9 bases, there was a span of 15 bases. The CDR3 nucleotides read TGTGCCAGCAGCCCCGTCAGTGGGGCCACGCAGTATTTT. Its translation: CASSPVSGATQYF.

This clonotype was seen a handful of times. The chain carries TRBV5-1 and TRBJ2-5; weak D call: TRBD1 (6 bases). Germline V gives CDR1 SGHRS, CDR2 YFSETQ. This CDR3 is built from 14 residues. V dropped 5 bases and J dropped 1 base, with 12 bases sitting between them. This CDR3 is CASRDSNTQETQYF. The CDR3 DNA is TGCGCCAGCAGGGACAGTAATACCCAAGAGACCCAGTACTTC.

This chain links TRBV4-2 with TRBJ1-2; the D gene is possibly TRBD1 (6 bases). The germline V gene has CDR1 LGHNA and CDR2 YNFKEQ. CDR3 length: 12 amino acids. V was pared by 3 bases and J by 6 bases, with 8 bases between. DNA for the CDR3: TGTGCCAGCAGCCACGGGGGCGATGGCTACACCTTC. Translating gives CASSHGGDGYTF.

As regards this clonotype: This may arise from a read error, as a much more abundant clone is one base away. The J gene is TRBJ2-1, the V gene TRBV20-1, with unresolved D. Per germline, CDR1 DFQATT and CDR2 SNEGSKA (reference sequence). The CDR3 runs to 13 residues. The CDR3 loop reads CSASLAAYDEQFF. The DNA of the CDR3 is TGCAGTGCTAGTTTGGCGGCCTACGATGAGCAGTTCTTC.

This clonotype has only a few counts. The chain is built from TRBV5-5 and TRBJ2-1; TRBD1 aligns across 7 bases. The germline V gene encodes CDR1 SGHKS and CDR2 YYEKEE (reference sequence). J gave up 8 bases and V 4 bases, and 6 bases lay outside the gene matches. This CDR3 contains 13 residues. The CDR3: CASSRTGSHEQFF. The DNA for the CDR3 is TGTGCCAGCAGCAGGACAGGAAGTCATGAGCAGTTCTTC.

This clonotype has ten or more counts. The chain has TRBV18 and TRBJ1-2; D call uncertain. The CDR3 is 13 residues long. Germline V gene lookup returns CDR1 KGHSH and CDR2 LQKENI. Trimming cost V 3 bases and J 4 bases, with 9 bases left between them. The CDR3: CASSPFSSYGYTF. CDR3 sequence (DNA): TGTGCCAGCTCACCTTTCTCGAGCTATGGCTACACCTTC.

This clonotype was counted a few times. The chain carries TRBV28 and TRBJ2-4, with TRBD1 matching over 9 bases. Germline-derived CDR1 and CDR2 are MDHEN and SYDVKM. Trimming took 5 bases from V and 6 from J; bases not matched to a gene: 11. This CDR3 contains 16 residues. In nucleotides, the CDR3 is TGTGCCAGCAGTCCCCTGACAGGGGGGGTCGGAAACATTCAGTACTTC. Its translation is CASSPLTGGVGNIQYF.

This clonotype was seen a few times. CDR3 region: CASSRDSPNSPLHF. CDR3 DNA sequence: TGTGCCAGCAGCAGGGACAGCCCTAATTCACCCCTCCACTTT. The J gene is TRBJ1-6, the V gene TRBV9, with TRBD1 identical over 7 bases. The ends lost 4 bases at V and 6 bases at J; junction bases unmatched: 4. CDR3 length: 14 amino acids. The germline CDR1 and CDR2 sequences are SGDLS and YYNGEE.

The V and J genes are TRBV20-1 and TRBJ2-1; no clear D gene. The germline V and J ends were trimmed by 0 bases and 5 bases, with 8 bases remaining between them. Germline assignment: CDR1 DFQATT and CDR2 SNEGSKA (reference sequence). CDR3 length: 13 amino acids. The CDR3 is CSARDPQHNEQFF. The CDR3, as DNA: TGCAGTGCTAGAGATCCCCAACACAATGAGCAGTTCTTC.

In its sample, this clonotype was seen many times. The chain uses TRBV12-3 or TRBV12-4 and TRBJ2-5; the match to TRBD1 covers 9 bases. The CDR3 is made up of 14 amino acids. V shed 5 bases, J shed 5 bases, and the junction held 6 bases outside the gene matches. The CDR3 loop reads CASSKQGARETQYF. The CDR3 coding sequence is TGTGCCAGCAGTAAACAGGGGGCGCGGGAGACCCAGTACTTC.

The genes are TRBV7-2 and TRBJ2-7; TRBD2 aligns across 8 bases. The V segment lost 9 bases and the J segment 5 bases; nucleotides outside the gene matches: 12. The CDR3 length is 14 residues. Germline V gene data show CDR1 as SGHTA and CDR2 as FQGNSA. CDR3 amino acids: CASTSGGGHHEQYF. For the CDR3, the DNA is TGTGCCAGTACCTCCGGGGGGGGCCACCACGAGCAGTACTTC.

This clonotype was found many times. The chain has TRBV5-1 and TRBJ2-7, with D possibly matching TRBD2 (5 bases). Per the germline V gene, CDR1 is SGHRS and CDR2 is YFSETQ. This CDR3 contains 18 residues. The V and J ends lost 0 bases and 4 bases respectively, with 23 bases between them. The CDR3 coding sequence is TGCGCCAGCAGCTTGGAGGAAGCGGCTGCGTCTCCTGGGTACGAGCAGTACTTC. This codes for CASSLEEAAASPGYEQYF. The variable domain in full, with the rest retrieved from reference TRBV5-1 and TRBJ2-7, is KAGVTQTPRYLIKTRGQQVTLSCSPISGHRSVSWYQQTPGQGLQFLFEYFSETQRNKGNFPGRFSGRQFSNSRSEMNVSTLELGDSALYLCASSLEEAAASPGYEQYFGPGTRLTVT.

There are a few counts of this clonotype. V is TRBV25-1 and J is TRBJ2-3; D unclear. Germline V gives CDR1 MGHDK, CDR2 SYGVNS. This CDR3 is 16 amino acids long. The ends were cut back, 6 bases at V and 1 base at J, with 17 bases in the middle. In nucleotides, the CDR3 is TGTGCCAGCAGCCTCACCAACCTACCCGGCACAGATACGCAGTATTTT. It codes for CASSLTNLPGTDTQYF.

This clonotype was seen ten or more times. The DNA for the CDR3 is TGTGCCAGCAGGAATACAGGGGCTCAGTACTTC. This encodes CASRNTGAQYF. The chain has TRBV25-1 and TRBJ2-4; 7 bases agree with TRBD1. From germline, CDR1 is MGHDK and CDR2 SYGVNS. With V trimmed by 6 bases and J by 12 bases, 5 bases remained unmatched. The CDR3 extends over 11 amino acids.

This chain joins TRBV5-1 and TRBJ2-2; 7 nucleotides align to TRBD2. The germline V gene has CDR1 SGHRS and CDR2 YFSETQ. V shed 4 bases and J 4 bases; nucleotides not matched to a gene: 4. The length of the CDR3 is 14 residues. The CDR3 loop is CASSVAGLTGELFF. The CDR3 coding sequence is TGCGCCAGCAGCGTAGCGGGCCTCACCGGGGAGCTGTTTTTT.

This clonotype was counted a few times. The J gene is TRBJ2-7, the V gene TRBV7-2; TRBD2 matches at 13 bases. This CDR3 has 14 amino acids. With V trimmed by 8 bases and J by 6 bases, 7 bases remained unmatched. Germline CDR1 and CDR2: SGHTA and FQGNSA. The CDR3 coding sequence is TGTGCCAGCGGACTAGCGGGGGCGTCGTTCGAGCAGTACTTC. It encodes CASGLAGASFEQYF.

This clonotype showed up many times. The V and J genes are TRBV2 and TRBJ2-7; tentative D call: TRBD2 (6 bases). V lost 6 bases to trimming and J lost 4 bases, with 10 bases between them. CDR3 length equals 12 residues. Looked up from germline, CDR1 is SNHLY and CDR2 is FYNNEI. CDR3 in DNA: TGTGCCAGCAGGCCTAGCGCTTACGAGCAGTACTTC. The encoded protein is CASRPSAYEQYF.

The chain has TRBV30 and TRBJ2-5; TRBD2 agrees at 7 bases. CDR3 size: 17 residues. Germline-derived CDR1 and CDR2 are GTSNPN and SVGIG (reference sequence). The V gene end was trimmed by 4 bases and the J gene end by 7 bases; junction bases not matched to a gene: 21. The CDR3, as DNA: TGTGCCTGGATTACAGGCGGCGCGGGAGTCCCGGTCGGGACCCAGTACTTC. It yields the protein CAWITGGAGVPVGTQYF.

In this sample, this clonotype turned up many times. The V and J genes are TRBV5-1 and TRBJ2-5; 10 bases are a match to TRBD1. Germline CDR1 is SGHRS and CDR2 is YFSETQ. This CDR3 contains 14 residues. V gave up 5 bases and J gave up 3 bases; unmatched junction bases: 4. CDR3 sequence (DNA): TGCGCCAGCAGGTACGGGACAGGGGAAGAGACCCAGTACTTC. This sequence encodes CASRYGTGEETQYF.

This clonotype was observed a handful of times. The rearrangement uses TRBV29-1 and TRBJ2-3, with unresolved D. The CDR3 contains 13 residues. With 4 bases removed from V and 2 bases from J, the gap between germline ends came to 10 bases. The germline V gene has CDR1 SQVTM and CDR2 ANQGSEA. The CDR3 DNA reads TGCAGCGTTGGCGGATCATACACAGATACGCAGTATTTT. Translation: CSVGGSYTDTQYF.

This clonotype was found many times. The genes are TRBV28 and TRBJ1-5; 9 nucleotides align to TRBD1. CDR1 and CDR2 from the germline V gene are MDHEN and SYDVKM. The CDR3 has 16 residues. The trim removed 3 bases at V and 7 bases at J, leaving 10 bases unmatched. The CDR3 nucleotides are TGTGCCAGCAGTTTCTCGACAGGGGGGTCAGGGCAGCCCCAGCATTTT. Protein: CASSFSTGGSGQPQHF.

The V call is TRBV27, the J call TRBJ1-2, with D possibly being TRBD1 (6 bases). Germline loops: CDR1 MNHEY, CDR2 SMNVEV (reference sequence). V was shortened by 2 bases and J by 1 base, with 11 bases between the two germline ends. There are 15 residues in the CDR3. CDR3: CASSLAGQNNYGYTF. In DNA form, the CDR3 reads TGTGCCAGCAGTTTAGCAGGACAGAATAACTATGGCTACACCTTC.

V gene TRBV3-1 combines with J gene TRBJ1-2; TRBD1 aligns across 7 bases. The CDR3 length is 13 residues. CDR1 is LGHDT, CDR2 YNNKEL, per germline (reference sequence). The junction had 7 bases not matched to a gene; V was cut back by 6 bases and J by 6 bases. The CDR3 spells CASRPQGSNGYTF. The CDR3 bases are TGTGCCAGCAGACCACAGGGGTCTAATGGCTACACCTTC. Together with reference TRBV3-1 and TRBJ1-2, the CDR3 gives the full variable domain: DTAVSQTPKYLVTQMGNDKSIKCEQNLGHDTMYWYKQDSKKFLKIMFSYNNKELIINETVPNRFSPKSPDKAHLNLHINSLELGDSAVYFCASRPQGSNGYTFGSGTRLTVV.

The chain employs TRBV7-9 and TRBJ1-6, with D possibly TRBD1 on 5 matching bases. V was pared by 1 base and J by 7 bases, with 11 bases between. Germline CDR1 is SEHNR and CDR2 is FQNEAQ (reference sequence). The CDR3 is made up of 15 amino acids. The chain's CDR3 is CASSLGAGMNSPLHF. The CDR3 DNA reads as TGTGCCAGCAGCTTAGGGGCAGGGATGAATTCACCCCTCCACTTT.

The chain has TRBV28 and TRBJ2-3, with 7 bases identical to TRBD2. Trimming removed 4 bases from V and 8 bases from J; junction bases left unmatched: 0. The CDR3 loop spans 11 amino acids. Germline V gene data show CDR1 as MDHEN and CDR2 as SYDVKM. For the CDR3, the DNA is TGTGCCAGCAGTTGGGGGGGTACGCAGTATTTT. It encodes CASSWGGTQYF.

CDR3: CASSYSPGAGVETQYF. CDR3 bases: TGTGCCAGCAGTTACTCGCCAGGGGCGGGAGTAGAGACCCAGTACTTC. This chain uses TRBV6-2 or TRBV6-3 with TRBJ2-5; weak D call: TRBD2 (7 bases). CDR3 size: 16 residues. Germline V gene data show CDR1 as MNHEY and CDR2 as SVGEGT. V was shortened by 0 bases and J by 4 bases, with 15 bases between the two germline ends.